This TCR beta chain was identified in a study of blood T cells in healthy people across ages. Notes on the study in general: Older age went with lower TCR beta diversity per million T cells, in a roughly linear way.

This clonotype occurred many times. Antigen: not known. RNA extraction gave at least 5.5 micrograms of total RNA per sample. With a J-beta primer mix and a sample-barcoded 5' primer, a second PCR ran about 6 to 11 cycles. TCRdb used MiXCR to reprocess the 5' RACE reads, holding one entry per CDR3 protein. This sample has approximately 810,000 distinct CDR3 sequences, with more than 25% found just once. The CDR3 contains 16 residues. V was clipped by 6 bases and J by 5 bases; unmatched bases: 12. CDR1 is MNHNY, CDR2 SVGAGI, per germline (reference sequence). The source material was blood. The rearrangement joins TRBV6-6 to TRBJ2-1; 8 positions agree with TRBD1. The sequence was obtained from a woman aged 80 or over in good health. The CDR3 DNA is TGTGCCAGCAGCGATCTTTCCCGGACAGGGAACAATGAGCAGTTCTTC. It specifies CASSDLSRTGNNEQFF.